This T cell receptor (beta chain) was captured in a study of T cells in Graves' hyperthyroidism and ophthalmopathy. There are 14 residues in the CDR3. Germline V CDR1 and CDR2: SGHRS, YFSETQ. Trimming pared 2 bases from V and 3 bases from J, leaving 11 bases between. TCR beta CDR3 regions were amplified from RNA transcripts. RT-PCR in the first round (using the HTBI primer set) targeted the TCR CDR3. TCRdb used MiXCR to reprocess the multiplex PCR reads, holding one entry per CDR3 protein. The data contain about 740,000 distinct CDR3 sequences, 12% to 15% of them seen just once; the ten biggest clones take up more than 8.5%. For Graves' hyperthyroidism to be stable, ophthalmopathy could not progress within 18 months. Subjects aged 18 to 65 presented with newly diagnosed hyperthyroidism of less than 2 months' duration. Fresh 10 ml peripheral blood yielded PBMCs. With respect to this clonotype: The antigen is undetermined.

Broader study findings: Most thyroid clonotypes with frequency above 0.001 were detected in blood.

The TCR comes from a woman younger than 35 with Graves' hyperthyroidism. The specimen sequenced was blood. The chain couples TRBV5-1 to TRBJ1-2; the D gene is possibly TRBD1 (5 bases). CDR3 region: CASSFRGMDYGYTF. CDR3 DNA sequence: TGCGCCAGCAGCTTTAGGGGAATGGACTATGGCTACACCTTC.